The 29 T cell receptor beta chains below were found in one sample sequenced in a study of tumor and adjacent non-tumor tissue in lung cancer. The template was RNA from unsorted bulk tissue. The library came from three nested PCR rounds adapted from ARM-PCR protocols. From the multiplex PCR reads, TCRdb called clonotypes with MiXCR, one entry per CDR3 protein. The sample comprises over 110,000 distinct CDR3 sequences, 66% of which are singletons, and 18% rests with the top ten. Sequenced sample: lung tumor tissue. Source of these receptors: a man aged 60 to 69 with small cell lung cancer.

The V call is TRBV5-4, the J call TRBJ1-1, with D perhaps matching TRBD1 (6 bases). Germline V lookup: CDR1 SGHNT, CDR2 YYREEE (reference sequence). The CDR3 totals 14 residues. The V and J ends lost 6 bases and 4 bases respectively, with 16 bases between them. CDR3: CASKTGSAATEAFF. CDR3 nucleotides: TGTGCCAGCAAGACAGGAAGCGCGGCCACTGAAGCTTTCTTT.

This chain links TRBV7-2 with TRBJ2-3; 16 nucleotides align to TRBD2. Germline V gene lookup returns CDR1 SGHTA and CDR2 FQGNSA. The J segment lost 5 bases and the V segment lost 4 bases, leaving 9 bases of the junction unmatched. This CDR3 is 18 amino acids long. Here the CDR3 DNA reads TGTGCCAGCAGCTCGTGGGGACTAGCGGGAGGGAGAGGAGATACGCAGTATTTT. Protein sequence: CASSSWGLAGGRGDTQYF.

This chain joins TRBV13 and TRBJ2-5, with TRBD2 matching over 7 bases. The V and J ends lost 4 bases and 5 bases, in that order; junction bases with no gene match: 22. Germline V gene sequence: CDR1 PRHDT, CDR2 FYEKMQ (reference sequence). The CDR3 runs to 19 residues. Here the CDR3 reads CASSSQGFAGVDVDETQYF. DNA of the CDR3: TGTGCCAGCAGCTCCCAGGGATTTGCGGGAGTTGACGTAGACGAGACCCAGTACTTC.

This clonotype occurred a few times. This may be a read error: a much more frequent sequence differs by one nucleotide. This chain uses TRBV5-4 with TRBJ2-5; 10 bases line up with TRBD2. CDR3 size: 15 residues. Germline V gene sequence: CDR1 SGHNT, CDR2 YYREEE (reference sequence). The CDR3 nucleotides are TGTGCCAGCAGCTTAATACTAGCGGGGCAAGAGAGCCAGTACTTC. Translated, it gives CASSLILAGQESQYF.

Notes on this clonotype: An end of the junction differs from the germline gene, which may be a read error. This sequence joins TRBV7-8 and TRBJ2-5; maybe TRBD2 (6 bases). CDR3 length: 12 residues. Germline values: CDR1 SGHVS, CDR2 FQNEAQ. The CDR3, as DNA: TGTGCCAGCAGTTTATGTGGGACTCCCATGAACTTC. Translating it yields CASSLCGTPMNF. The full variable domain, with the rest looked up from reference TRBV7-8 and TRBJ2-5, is GAGVSQSPRYKVAKRGQDVALRCDPISGHVSLFWYQQALGQGPEFLTYFQNEAQLDKSGLPSDRFFAERPEGSVSTLKIQRTQQEDSAVYLCASSLCGTPMNFGPGTRLLVL.

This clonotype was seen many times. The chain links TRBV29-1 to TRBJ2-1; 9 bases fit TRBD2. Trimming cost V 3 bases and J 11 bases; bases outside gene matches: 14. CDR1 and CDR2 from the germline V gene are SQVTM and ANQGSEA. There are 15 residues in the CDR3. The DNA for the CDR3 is TGCAGCGTTGAGGTAGCGGGAGCGGCCCCCAGCAAGCAGTTCTTC. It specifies CSVEVAGAAPSKQFF.

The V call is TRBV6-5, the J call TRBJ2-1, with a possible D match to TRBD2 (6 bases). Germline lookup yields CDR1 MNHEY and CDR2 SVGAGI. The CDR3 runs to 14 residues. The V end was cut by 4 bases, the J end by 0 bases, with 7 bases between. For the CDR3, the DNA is TGTGCCAGCAGTTCGGGGGACTCCTACAATGAGCAGTTCTTC. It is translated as CASSSGDSYNEQFF.

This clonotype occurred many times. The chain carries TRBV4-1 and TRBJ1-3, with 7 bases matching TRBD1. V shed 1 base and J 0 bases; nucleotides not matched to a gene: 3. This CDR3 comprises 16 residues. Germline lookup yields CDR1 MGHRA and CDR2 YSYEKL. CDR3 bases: TGCGCCAGCAGCCAAGCCCGGACAGGCTCTGGAAACACCATATATTTT. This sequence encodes CASSQARTGSGNTIYF.

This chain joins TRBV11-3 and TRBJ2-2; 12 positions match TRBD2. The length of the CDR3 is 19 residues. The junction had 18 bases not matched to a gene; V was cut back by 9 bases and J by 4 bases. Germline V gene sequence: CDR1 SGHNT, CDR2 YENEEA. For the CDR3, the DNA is TGTGCCAGGAGTCATGATGACACGGGACTAGCGGGTCGCACCGGGGAGCTGTTTTTT. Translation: CARSHDDTGLAGRTGELFF.

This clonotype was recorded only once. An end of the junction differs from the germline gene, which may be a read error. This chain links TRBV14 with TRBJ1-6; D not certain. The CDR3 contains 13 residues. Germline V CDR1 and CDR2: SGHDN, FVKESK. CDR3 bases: TGTGCCAGCGGCCAAGCAAATAATTCACCCCTCCACTTT. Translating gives CASGQANNSPLHF.

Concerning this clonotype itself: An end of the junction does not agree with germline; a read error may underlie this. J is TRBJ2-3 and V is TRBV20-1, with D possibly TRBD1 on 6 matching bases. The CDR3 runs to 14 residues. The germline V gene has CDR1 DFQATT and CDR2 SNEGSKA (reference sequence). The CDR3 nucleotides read TGCAATGCTCCCACGGTGGGGGCGGGTGATACGCAGTATTTT. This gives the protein CNAPTVGAGDTQYF.

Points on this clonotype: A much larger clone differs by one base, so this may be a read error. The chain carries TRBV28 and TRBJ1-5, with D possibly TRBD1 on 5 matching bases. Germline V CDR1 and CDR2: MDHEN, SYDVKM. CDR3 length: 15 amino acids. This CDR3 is CANSSGGGRYQPQHF. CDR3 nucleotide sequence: TGTGCCAACAGTTCGGGGGGGGGGAGATATCAGCCCCAGCATTTT.

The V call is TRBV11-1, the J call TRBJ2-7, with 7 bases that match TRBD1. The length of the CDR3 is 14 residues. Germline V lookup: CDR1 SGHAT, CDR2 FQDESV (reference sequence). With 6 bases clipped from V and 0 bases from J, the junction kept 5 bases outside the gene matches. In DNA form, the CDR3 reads TGTGCCAGCAGTCGGGCAGGGGGCTCCTACGAGCAGTACTTC. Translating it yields CASSRAGGSYEQYF.

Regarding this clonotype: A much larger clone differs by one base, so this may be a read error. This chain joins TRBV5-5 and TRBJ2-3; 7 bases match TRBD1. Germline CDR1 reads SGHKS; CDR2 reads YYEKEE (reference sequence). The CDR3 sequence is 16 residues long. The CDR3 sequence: CASTNPTGASTNTQYF. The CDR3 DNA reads TGTGCCAGCACCAACCCAACAGGGGCTAGCACAAATACGCAGTATTTT.

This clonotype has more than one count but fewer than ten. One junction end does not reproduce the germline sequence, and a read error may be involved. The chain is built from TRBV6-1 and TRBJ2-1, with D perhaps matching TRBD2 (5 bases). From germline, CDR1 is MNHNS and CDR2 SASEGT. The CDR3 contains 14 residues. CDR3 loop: CASSEWGSANEQFF. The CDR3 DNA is TGCGCCAGCAGTGAATGGGGTAGCGCCAATGAGCAGTTCTTC.

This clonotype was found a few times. The CDR3 nucleotides are TGCAGTGCTAGAGGGGGACTAGCTAATGAGCAGTTCTTC. It translates to CSARGGLANEQFF. The chain carries TRBV20-1 and TRBJ2-1, with 9 nucleotides matching TRBD2. J gave up 7 bases and V 1 base, and 2 bases lay outside the gene matches. This CDR3 contains 13 residues. Germline CDR1 DFQATT, CDR2 SNEGSKA (reference sequence).

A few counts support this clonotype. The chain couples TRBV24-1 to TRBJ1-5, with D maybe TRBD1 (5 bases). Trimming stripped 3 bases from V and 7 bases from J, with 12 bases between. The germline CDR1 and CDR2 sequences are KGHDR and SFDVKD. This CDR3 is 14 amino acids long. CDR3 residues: CATSDKNSGQPQHF. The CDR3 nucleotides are TGTGCCACCAGTGATAAAAATTCAGGGCAGCCCCAGCATTTT.

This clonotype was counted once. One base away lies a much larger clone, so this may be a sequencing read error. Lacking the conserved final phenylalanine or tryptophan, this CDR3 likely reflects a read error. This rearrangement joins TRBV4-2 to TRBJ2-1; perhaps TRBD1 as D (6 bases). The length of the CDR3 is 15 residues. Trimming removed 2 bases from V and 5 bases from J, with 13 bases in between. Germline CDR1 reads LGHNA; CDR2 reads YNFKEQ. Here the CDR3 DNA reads TGTGCCAGCAGCCAACAGGGACAAGCAAACAATGAGCAGTTCGTC. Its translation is CASSQQGQANNEQFV.

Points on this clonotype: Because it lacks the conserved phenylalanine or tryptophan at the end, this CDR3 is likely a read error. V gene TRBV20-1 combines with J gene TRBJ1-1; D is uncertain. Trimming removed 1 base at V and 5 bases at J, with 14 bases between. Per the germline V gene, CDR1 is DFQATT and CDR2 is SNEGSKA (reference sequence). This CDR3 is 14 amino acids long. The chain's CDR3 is CSARVSLFETEAFY. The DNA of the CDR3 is TGCAGTGCTAGAGTCTCATTATTCGAGACTGAAGCTTTCTAT.

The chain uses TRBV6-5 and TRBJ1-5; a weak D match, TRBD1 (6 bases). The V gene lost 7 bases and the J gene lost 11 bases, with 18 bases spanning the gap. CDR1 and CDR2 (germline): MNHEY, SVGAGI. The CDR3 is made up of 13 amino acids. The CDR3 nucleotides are TGTGCCAGCAAAAAGGGGGGCGCCCAGTCCCAGCATTTT. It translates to CASKKGGAQSQHF.

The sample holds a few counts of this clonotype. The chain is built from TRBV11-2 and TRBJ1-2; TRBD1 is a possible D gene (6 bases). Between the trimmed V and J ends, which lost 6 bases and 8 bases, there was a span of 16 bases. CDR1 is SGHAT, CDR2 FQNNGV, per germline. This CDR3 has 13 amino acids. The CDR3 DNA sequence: TGTGCCAGCAGATCAACGGGGGCTACGGGCTACACCTTC. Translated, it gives CASRSTGATGYTF. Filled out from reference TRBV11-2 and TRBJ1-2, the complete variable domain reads EAGVAQSPRYKIIEKRQSVAFWCNPISGHATLYWYQQILGQGPKLLIQFQNNGVVDDSQLPKDRFSAERLKGVDSTLKIQPAKLEDSAVYLCASRSTGATGYTFGSGTRLTVV.

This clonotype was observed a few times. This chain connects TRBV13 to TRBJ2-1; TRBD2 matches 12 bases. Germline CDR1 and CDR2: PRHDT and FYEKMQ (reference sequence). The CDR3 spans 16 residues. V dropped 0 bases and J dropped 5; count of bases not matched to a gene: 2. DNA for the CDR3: TGTGCCAGCAGCTTAGGGACTAGCGGGGGAAACAATGAGCAGTTCTTC. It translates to CASSLGTSGGNNEQFF. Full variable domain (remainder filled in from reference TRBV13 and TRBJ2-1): AAGVIQSPRHLIKEKRETATLKCYPIPRHDTVYWYQQGPGQDPQFLISFYEKMQSDKGSIPDRFSAQQFSDYHSELNMSSLELGDSALYFCASSLGTSGGNNEQFFGPGTRLTVL.

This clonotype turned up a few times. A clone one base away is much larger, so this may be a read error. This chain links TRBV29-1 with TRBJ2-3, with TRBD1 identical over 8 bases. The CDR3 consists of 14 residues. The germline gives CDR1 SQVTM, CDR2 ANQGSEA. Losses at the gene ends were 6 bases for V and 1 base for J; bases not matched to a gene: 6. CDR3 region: CSVTGATGTDTQYF. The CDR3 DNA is TGCAGCGTGACAGGGGCTACCGGCACAGATACGCAGTATTTT.

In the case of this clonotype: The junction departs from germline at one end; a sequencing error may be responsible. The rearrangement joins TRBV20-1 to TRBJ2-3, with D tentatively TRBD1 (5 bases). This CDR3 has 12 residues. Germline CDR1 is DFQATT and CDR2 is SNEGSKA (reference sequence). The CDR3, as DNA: TGCAGTGCTAACATTGTAGGGGATACACAGTATTTT. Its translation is CSANIVGDTQYF.

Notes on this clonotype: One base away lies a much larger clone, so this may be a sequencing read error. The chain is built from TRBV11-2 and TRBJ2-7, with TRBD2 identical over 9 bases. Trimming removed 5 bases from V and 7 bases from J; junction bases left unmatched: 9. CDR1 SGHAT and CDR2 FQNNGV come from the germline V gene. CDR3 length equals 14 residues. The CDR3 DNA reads TGTGCCAGCAGCAGACTAGCGGTTGGGGGGGAGCAGTACTTC. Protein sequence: CASSRLAVGGEQYF.

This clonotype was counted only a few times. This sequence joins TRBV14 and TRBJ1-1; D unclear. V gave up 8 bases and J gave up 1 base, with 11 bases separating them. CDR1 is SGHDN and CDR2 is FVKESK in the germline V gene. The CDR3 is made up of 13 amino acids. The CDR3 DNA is TGTGCCAGCGGCGGGTCAGGGAACACTGAAGCTTTCTTT. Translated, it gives CASGGSGNTEAFF.

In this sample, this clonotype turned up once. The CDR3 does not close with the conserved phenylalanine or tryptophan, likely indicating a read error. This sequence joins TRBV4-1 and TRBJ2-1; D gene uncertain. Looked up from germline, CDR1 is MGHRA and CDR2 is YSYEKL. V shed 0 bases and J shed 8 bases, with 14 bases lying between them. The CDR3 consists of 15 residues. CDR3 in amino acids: CASSQDTHSGYEQFI. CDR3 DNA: TGCGCCAGCAGCCAAGATACACATTCGGGCTATGAGCAGTTCATC.

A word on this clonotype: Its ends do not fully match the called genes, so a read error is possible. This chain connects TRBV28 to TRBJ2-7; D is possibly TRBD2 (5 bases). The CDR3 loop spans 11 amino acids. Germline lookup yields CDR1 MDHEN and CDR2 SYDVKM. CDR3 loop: CAGGGSGTSHF. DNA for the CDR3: TGTGCCGGCGGAGGCTCCGGTACTTCGCACTTC.

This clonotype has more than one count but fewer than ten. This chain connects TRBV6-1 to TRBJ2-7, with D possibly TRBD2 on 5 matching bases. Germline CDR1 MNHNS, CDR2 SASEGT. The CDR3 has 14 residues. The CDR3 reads CASREAGINYEQYV. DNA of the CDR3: TGTGCCAGCAGGGAAGCCGGGATCAACTACGAGCAGTACGTC.